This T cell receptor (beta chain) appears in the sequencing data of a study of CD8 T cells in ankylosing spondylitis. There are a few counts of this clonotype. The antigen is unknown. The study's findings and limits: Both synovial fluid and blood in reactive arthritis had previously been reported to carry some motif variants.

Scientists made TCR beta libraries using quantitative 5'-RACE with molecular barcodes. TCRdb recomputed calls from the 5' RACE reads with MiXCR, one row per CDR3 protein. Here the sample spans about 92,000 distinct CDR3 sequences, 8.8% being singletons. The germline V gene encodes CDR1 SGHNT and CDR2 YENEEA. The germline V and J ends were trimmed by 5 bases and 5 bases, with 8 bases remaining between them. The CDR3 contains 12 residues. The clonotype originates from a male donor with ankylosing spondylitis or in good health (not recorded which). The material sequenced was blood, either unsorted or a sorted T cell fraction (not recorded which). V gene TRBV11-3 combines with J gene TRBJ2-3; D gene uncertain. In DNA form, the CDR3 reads TGTGCCAGCAGCCGTTCAATAGATACGCAGTATTTT. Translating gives CASSRSIDTQYF.